This entry describes one T cell receptor (beta chain). As yet, its antigen is unknown. This sample was taken from a study of T cell repertoires in cytomegalovirus infection. In the study overall: Selection of CMV epitopes for the study included recently identified HLA-C-restricted and well-studied HLA-B-restricted ones. CMV infection together with matching HLA type was indicated by public TCR beta signatures.

CDR3 length equals 17 residues. J gave up 0 bases and V 3 bases, and 6 bases lay outside the gene matches. Germline V CDR1 and CDR2: MGHRA, YSYEKL. TCRdb passed the reads through MiXCR, listing each CDR3 protein once. The profile covers about 740,000 distinct CDR3 sequences, with around a third appearing a single time and 18% taken by the ten largest. Findings of the study overall: The cumulative frequency of public TCR beta families identified carriers of CMV plus the relevant HLA.

The J gene is TRBJ2-3, the V gene TRBV4-1; 10 nucleotides match TRBD2. This sample comprised cultured PBMCs, obtained from culture after CMV antigen stimulation. This sequence originates from a human donor in good health (CMV status not recorded). Some clones in this sample may be carry-over from other donors' samples. CDR3 amino acids: CASSQFLAGVSTDTQYF. The CDR3 DNA sequence: TGCGCCAGCAGCCAGTTCCTAGCGGGGGTTAGCACAGATACGCAGTATTTT.